These 27 T cell receptor beta chains were all obtained from the same sample, sequenced in a study of beta chain features in type 1 diabetes. The study reverse transcribed the entire isolated RNA, so it sequenced expressed TCRB transcripts. Some clones are missing from TCRdb's copy, which holds only in-frame ones; the method was immunoSEQ multiplex PCR. The sample records around 430,000 clones, roughly 30% being singletons. Specimen: naive CD4+ T cells from blood. These receptors originate from a young man in good health.

The chain carries TRBV19 and TRBJ2-7, with 7 bases that match TRBD2. V lost 0 bases to trimming and J lost 5 bases; unmatched junction nucleotides: 7. The CDR3 contains 15 residues. Germline CDR1 reads LNHDA; CDR2 reads SQIVND (reference sequence). The CDR3 nucleotides are TGTGCCAGTAGTATAGAGGCGGGAGCCTTCGACGAGCAGTACTTC. It is translated as CASSIEAGAFDEQYF.

The rearrangement links TRBV7-2 to TRBJ1-2; a possible D gene is TRBD1 (6 bases). The CDR3 contains 15 residues. V dropped 1 base and J dropped 1 base, with 10 bases sitting between them. Germline V gene sequence: CDR1 SGHTA, CDR2 FQGNSA. The CDR3 bases are TGTGCCAGCAGCTTAGACAGGGCCCTTAACTATGGCTACACCTTC. It yields the protein CASSLDRALNYGYTF. Drawing the rest from reference TRBV7-2 and TRBJ1-2, the complete variable domain is GAGVSQSPSNKVTEKGKDVELRCDPISGHTALYWYRQSLGQGLEFLIYFQGNSAPDKSGLPSDRFSAERTGGSVSTLTIQRTQQEDSAVYLCASSLDRALNYGYTFGSGTRLTVV.

Note on this clone: Other DNA sequences in this sample translate to the same CDR3. This chain connects TRBV4-2 to TRBJ2-3; the D gene is possibly TRBD2 (5 bases). Between the trimmed V and J ends, which lost 3 bases and 6 bases, there was a span of 10 bases. In germline, CDR1 is LGHNA, CDR2 YNFKEQ. The CDR3 spans 13 residues. In DNA, the CDR3 is TGTGCCAGCAGCCAGCTAGCTTCCGATACGCAGTATTTT. This sequence encodes CASSQLASDTQYF.

This clone was counted only a few times. The V call is TRBV27, the J call TRBJ2-7; weak D call: TRBD1 (6 bases). This CDR3 is built from 12 residues. Germline-derived CDR1 and CDR2 are MNHEY and SMNVEV (reference sequence). V was trimmed by 11 bases and J by 7 bases, leaving 18 bases between them. CDR3 residues: CASSRGFTEQYF. The CDR3 DNA sequence: TGTGCCTCCTCGAGGGGGTTCACGGAGCAGTACTTC.

The chain couples TRBV28 to TRBJ2-1; D tentatively reads TRBD1 or TRBD2 (5 bases each). This CDR3 region has 15 residues. The V end lost 5 bases, the J end lost 4 bases, and 15 bases lay between the germline ends. Germline values: CDR1 MDHEN, CDR2 SYDVKM. CDR3 loop: CASSTSGTGYNEQFF. CDR3 in DNA: TGTGCCAGCAGTACCTCCGGGACGGGATACAATGAGCAGTTCTTC.

The chain is built from TRBV15 and TRBJ2-1; the match to TRBD2 covers 8 bases. Germline V gene sequence: CDR1 LNHNV, CDR2 YYDKDF (reference sequence). V gave up 2 bases and J gave up 8 bases; unmatched junction bases: 8. The CDR3 covers 15 residues. CDR3 in DNA: TGTGCCACCAGCAGATCCTTAGCGGGAACGGATGAGCAGTTCTTC. It is translated as CATSRSLAGTDEQFF.

J is TRBJ2-1 and V is TRBV9; D ambiguous. The CDR3 has 14 amino acids. Trimming removed 7 bases at V and 4 bases at J, with 15 bases between. Germline loops: CDR1 SGDLS, CDR2 YYNGEE. The CDR3, as DNA: TGTGCCAGCTCTCAAATGGGGTTTTACAATGAGCAGTTCTTC. This gives the protein CASSQMGFYNEQFF.

A word on this clone: Other DNA sequences in the sample encode the same CDR3. The rearrangement links TRBV7-3 to TRBJ2-3; 9 bases agree with TRBD2. The length of the CDR3 is 15 residues. J gave up 0 bases and V 4 bases, and 2 bases lay outside the gene matches. From germline, CDR1 is SGHTA and CDR2 FQGTGA. The CDR3 region has the DNA TGTGCCAGCAGCTCGGGACTAGCTAGCACAGATACGCAGTATTTT. Amino acid sequence: CASSSGLASTDTQYF.

There are a few counts of this clone. The chain uses TRBV6-6 and TRBJ2-3, with 8 bases matching TRBD2. The germline gives CDR1 MNHNY, CDR2 SVGAGI (reference sequence). Losses at the gene ends were 6 bases for V and 3 bases for J; bases not matched to a gene: 8. The CDR3 runs to 15 residues. The CDR3 region has the DNA TGTGCCAGCAGCAAGACTAGCGTGAGAACAGATACGCAGTATTTT. It specifies CASSKTSVRTDTQYF.

The chain uses TRBV15 and TRBJ2-1; D might be TRBD1 (5 bases). CDR1 and CDR2 from the germline V gene are LNHNV and YYDKDF (reference sequence). V lost 1 base to trimming and J lost 8 bases, with 18 bases between them. The CDR3 runs 16 residues. This CDR3 is CATSRVGGPGRDEQFF. CDR3 nucleotide sequence: TGTGCCACCAGCAGAGTGGGCGGACCCGGCAGGGATGAGCAGTTCTTC.

V usage is TRBV4-2 and J usage is TRBJ2-7; tentatively, D is TRBD2 (6 bases). In germline, CDR1 is LGHNA, CDR2 YNFKEQ. The CDR3 is 15 amino acids. Trimming cost V 3 bases and J 0 bases, with 12 bases left between them. CDR3 sequence (DNA): TGTGCCAGCAGCCAGCAGGGACTTAGCTCCTACGAGCAGTACTTC. Encoded protein: CASSQQGLSSYEQYF.

This clone came up a few times. The chain couples TRBV29-1 to TRBJ1-1; the D is unclear. This CDR3 has 13 residues. CDR1 is SQVTM, CDR2 ANQGSEA, per germline. Trimming pared 5 bases from V and 0 bases from J, leaving 10 bases between. CDR3 protein: CSVSTGMNTEAFF. The CDR3 DNA reads TGCAGCGTTTCGACGGGGATGAACACTGAAGCTTTCTTT.

The table lists this clone with a few counts. The chain couples TRBV28 to TRBJ2-7; a weak D match, TRBD2 (6 bases). The V and J ends lost 8 bases and 3 bases respectively, with 14 bases between them. Germline V gives CDR1 MDHEN, CDR2 SYDVKM. This CDR3 contains 13 residues. CDR3 residues: CASARGNFYEQYF. As DNA, the CDR3 is TGTGCCAGCGCCCGGGGGAACTTCTACGAGCAGTACTTC.

There are a few counts of this clone. The chain links TRBV10-3 to TRBJ1-3; D uncertain. Germline loops: CDR1 ENHRY, CDR2 SYGVKD. The CDR3 is 15 amino acids. Trimming took off 0 bases at V and 0 bases at J, with 6 bases between the two ends. The CDR3 coding sequence is TGTGCCATCAGTGAGTCAGACGGCTCTGGAAACACCATATATTTT. Its protein product is CAISESDGSGNTIYF.

The genes are TRBV11-2 and TRBJ2-1; D is ambiguous. V was cut by 0 bases and J by 2 bases, with 8 bases left in between. This CDR3 is 15 amino acids long. Germline V gene sequence: CDR1 SGHAT, CDR2 FQNNGV. DNA of the CDR3: TGTGCCAGCAGCTTAGAAGGAACAGCCTACAATGAGCAGTTCTTC. Protein sequence: CASSLEGTAYNEQFF.

The chain carries TRBV30 and TRBJ1-1; no definite D call. This CDR3 is built from 15 residues. V lost 1 base and J 4 bases, leaving 16 bases between the germline ends. Per the germline V gene, CDR1 is GTSNPN and CDR2 is SVGIG (reference sequence). In nucleotides, the CDR3 is TGTGCCTGGAGTGCCAGAAACATAAGGAGCACTGAAGCTTTCTTT. Its translation: CAWSARNIRSTEAFF.

V gene TRBV18 combines with J gene TRBJ2-4; D perhaps matches TRBD1 (5 bases). Looked up from germline, CDR1 is KGHSH and CDR2 is LQKENI. The CDR3 has 17 residues. Deletions cut 2 bases from V and 6 bases from J, with 20 bases between. Here the CDR3 reads CASSPFAAGPSSNIQYF. CDR3 nucleotides: TGTGCCAGCTCACCATTCGCGGCAGGGCCGTCGTCAAACATTCAGTACTTC.

This clone was seen more than once but under ten times. J is TRBJ2-1 and V is TRBV29-1; 7 bases are a match to TRBD2. This CDR3 contains 13 residues. V shed 6 bases, J shed 7 bases, and the junction held 9 bases outside the gene matches. Germline CDR1 and CDR2: SQVTM and ANQGSEA. The CDR3 DNA sequence: TGCAGCGTAGCTAGGACTAGTTCGAATGAGCAGTTCTTC. Translated, it gives CSVARTSSNEQFF.

This clone has more than one count but fewer than ten. The gene calls are TRBV30 and TRBJ1-2, with D unclear. The CDR3 contains 13 residues. Germline CDR1 reads GTSNPN; CDR2 reads SVGIG (reference sequence). V was cut by 0 bases and J by 2 bases, with 7 bases left in between. CDR3 residues: CAWSVPQNYGYTF. CDR3 bases: TGTGCCTGGAGTGTTCCGCAGAACTATGGCTACACCTTC.

The chain has TRBV25-1 and TRBJ2-7; D might be TRBD1 or TRBD2, each matching 7 bases. CDR3 size: 16 residues. The ends were cut back, 10 bases at V and 3 bases at J, with 25 bases in the middle. The germline CDR1 and CDR2 sequences are MGHDK and SYGVNS. In DNA, the CDR3 is TGTGCCACCAGCCGGTCCGGGGACAGCGGGATCTACGAGCAGTACTTC. Its protein is CATSRSGDSGIYEQYF.

The V call is TRBV30, the J call TRBJ1-1; D not resolved. Looked up from germline, CDR1 is GTSNPN and CDR2 is SVGIG (reference sequence). The ends were cut back, 2 bases at V and 1 base at J, with 8 bases in the middle. The CDR3 sequence is 13 residues long. The CDR3 bases are TGTGCCTGGAGTCGATTGAGGAACACTGAAGCTTTCTTT. Translated, it gives CAWSRLRNTEAFF. The full variable domain, its missing parts supplied by reference TRBV30 and TRBJ1-1, is SQTIHQWPATLVQPVGSPLSLECTVEGTSNPNLYWYRQAAGRGLQLLFYSVGIGQISSEVPQNLSASRPQDRQFILSSKKLLLSDSGFYLCAWSRLRNTEAFFGQGTRLTVV.

The V and J genes are TRBV25-1 and TRBJ2-1; D perhaps matches TRBD2 (5 bases). The germline V and J ends were trimmed by 6 bases and 1 base, with 10 bases remaining between them. CDR3 length equals 14 residues. Germline V gene lookup returns CDR1 MGHDK and CDR2 SYGVNS. For the CDR3, the DNA is TGTGCCAGCAGGAGGGCCCTGTCCTACAATGAGCAGTTCTTC. Protein sequence: CASRRALSYNEQFF. The entire variable domain, with the rest obtained from reference TRBV25-1 and TRBJ2-1, is as follows: EADIYQTPRYLVIGTGKKITLECSQTMGHDKMYWYQQDPGMELHLIHYSYGVNSTEKGDLSSESTVSRIRTEHFPLTLESARPSHTSQYLCASRRALSYNEQFFGPGTRLTVL.

This chain uses TRBV28 with TRBJ1-2; D not certain. The V end was cut by 6 bases, the J end by 4 bases, with 6 bases between. Germline V lookup: CDR1 MDHEN, CDR2 SYDVKM. The CDR3 totals 11 residues. The CDR3 DNA follows: TGTGCCAGCAGCGCCGGCTATGGCTACACCTTC. Translation: CASSAGYGYTF.

This clone appeared a few times. The J gene is TRBJ1-5, the V gene TRBV30, with 11 positions matching TRBD1. The CDR3 length is 12 residues. V shed 5 bases, J shed 12 bases, and the junction held 6 bases outside the gene matches. CDR1 and CDR2 (germline): GTSNPN, SVGIG (reference sequence). The CDR3 is CAWGQGAQVQHF. CDR3 in DNA: TGTGCCTGGGGACAGGGGGCGCAGGTCCAGCATTTT.

With respect to this clone: Other DNA sequences in the same sample also yield this CDR3. This chain joins TRBV18 and TRBJ1-1; D is undetermined. Trimming pared 2 bases from V and 0 bases from J, leaving 4 bases between. The CDR3 consists of 13 residues. CDR1 and CDR2 (germline): KGHSH, LQKENI. CDR3 bases: TGTGCCAGCTCACCAGAGGTGAACACTGAAGCTTTCTTT. The encoded protein is CASSPEVNTEAFF.

In this sample, this clone turned up a few times. The V gene is TRBV2, the J gene TRBJ2-7; tentatively, D is TRBD2 (5 bases). Between the trimmed V and J ends, which lost 3 bases and 5 bases, there was a span of 17 bases. Germline V gene data show CDR1 as SNHLY and CDR2 as FYNNEI. The length of the CDR3 is 15 residues. CDR3 sequence: CASSEEAARSNEQYF. CDR3 bases: TGTGCCAGCAGTGAGGAAGCGGCCCGGAGCAACGAGCAGTACTTC.

The V gene is TRBV29-1, the J gene TRBJ2-1; the D gene could be TRBD1 or TRBD2 (6 bases each). Trimming removed 7 bases at V and 1 base at J, with 14 bases between. CDR1 is SQVTM, CDR2 ANQGSEA, per germline. The CDR3 is 14 amino acids. The CDR3 DNA follows: TGCAGCGCCTCCAGGGGAGGATCCTACAATGAGCAGTTCTTC. The encoded protein is CSASRGGSYNEQFF.